The text below deals with one T cell receptor beta chain. The germline gives CDR1 SGHNT, CDR2 YENEEA. V lost 5 bases, J lost 7 bases, and 10 bases lay in between. The CDR3 is 12 residues long. The sample originates from a study of blood T cell repertoires in COVID-19. Sequencing used immunoSEQ multiplex PCR; TCRdb keeps in-frame clones, though not all of them. The data hold about 190,000 clones, with more than 75% observed a single time. The specimen sequenced was peripheral blood. The sequence was collected from a woman between 18 and 29 years old who had recovered from COVID-19. The chain has TRBV11-3 and TRBJ2-3; weak D call: TRBD1 (5 bases). CDR3: CASSLPGYTQYF. CDR3 coding DNA: TGTGCCAGCAGCCTCCCAGGGTATACGCAGTATTTT.